This passage covers 17 T cell receptor beta chains from one sample sequenced in a study of T cell responses to AZD1222 COVID-19 vaccine. Profiled with immunoSEQ multiplex PCR; TCRdb holds only in-frame clones, not every one. The sample contains 90,000 to 130,000 clones, roughly 92% of which appear only once. This sample comprised peripheral blood, obtained 28 days after the second AZD1222 dose. The receptor source for this set is an adult who received the AZD1222 COVID-19 vaccine.

This chain uses TRBV28 with TRBJ1-1; 10 nucleotides match TRBD1. CDR1 MDHEN and CDR2 SYDVKM come from the germline V gene. With 7 bases clipped from V and 6 bases from J, the junction kept 11 bases outside the gene matches. This CDR3 comprises 15 residues. The CDR3 is CASIITGTGEAEAFF. Written as DNA, the CDR3 is TGTGCCAGCATCATTACCGGGACAGGGGAGGCTGAAGCTTTCTTT.

This clone turned up a few times. This chain connects TRBV19 to TRBJ1-4; TRBD1 might be the D (5 bases). CDR3 length equals 15 residues. Germline CDR1 reads LNHDA; CDR2 reads SQIVND (reference sequence). Between the trimmed V and J ends, which lost 4 bases and 0 bases, there was a span of 9 bases. CDR3 bases: TGTGCCAGTAGTAGCACAGGTGCAACTAATGAAAAACTGTTTTTT. Translated: CASSSTGATNEKLFF.

V usage is TRBV6-1 and J usage is TRBJ2-1; D is undetermined. V was clipped by 1 base and J by 0 bases, with 10 bases between them. The CDR3 consists of 16 residues. CDR1 and CDR2 (germline): MNHNS, SASEGT. CDR3 DNA: TGTGCCAGCAGTGAAGGTGGTACCCCCTCCTACAATGAGCAGTTCTTC. Amino acid sequence: CASSEGGTPSYNEQFF.

The genes are TRBV7-2 and TRBJ2-3, with D possibly TRBD2 on 6 matching bases. Trimming cost V 3 bases and J 6 bases, with 10 bases left between them. The germline V gene encodes CDR1 SGHTA and CDR2 FQGNSA. The CDR3 has 13 amino acids. The DNA of the CDR3 is TGTGCCAGCAGCTTCGTCCGGGAGGATACGCAGTATTTT. Amino acid sequence: CASSFVREDTQYF. The full variable domain, its missing parts supplied by reference TRBV7-2 and TRBJ2-3, is GAGVSQSPSNKVTEKGKDVELRCDPISGHTALYWYRQSLGQGLEFLIYFQGNSAPDKSGLPSDRFSAERTGGSVSTLTIQRTQQEDSAVYLCASSFVREDTQYFGPGTRLTVL.

The chain joins TRBV7-9 to TRBJ1-5; no reliable D call. Germline V lookup: CDR1 SEHNR, CDR2 FQNEAQ (reference sequence). The CDR3 loop spans 13 amino acids. V was pared by 3 bases and J by 8 bases, with 11 bases between. The CDR3 sequence: CASSFGENEPQHF. The CDR3 bases are TGTGCCAGCAGCTTCGGCGAAAACGAGCCCCAGCATTTT.

This chain links TRBV21-1 with TRBJ2-1; the D segment call TRBD2 is taken from the table without a DNA check. TRBV21-1 is assigned pseudogene status. The CDR3 loop spans 17 amino acids. CDR3 sequence (DNA): TGTGCCAGCAGCAAAGTAACTAGCGGGGGTCTCCTCAATGAGCAGTTCTTC. This gives the protein CASSKVTSGGLLNEQFF.

For the CDR3, the DNA is TGTGCCAGCAGACCAGGCGACCGGGACCCGAACACTGAAGCTTTCTTT. This codes for CASRPGDRDPNTEAFF. This rearrangement joins TRBV28 to TRBJ1-1, with D possibly TRBD1 on 5 matching bases. The CDR3 covers 16 residues. In germline, CDR1 is MDHEN, CDR2 SYDVKM. Trimming removed 6 bases from V and 1 base from J, with 18 bases in between.

This clone was recorded once. The chain couples TRBV10-3 to TRBJ1-1, with 7 bases lining up with TRBD1. Germline CDR1 and CDR2: ENHRY and SYGVKD. The CDR3 is 16 residues long. V gave up 6 bases and J gave up 0 bases; unmatched junction bases: 10. The CDR3 DNA follows: TGTGCCATCAGGGGAACAGGGGAGTCGATGAACACTGAAGCTTTCTTT. Encoded protein: CAIRGTGESMNTEAFF.

About this clone itself: Other DNA sequences of this sample code for an identical CDR3. The V and J genes are TRBV30 and TRBJ1-5, with D unclear. The CDR3 loop spans 13 amino acids. Germline-derived CDR1 and CDR2 are GTSNPN and SVGIG (reference sequence). Trimming pared 0 bases from V and 2 bases from J, leaving 5 bases between. For the CDR3, the DNA is TGTGCCTGGAGTGTAAGGGGCAATCAGCCCCAGCATTTT. Translation gives CAWSVRGNQPQHF.

The V and J genes are TRBV25-1 and TRBJ2-7; 7 bases map to TRBD1. The V segment lost 8 bases and the J segment 7 bases; nucleotides outside the gene matches: 8. Germline CDR1 reads MGHDK; CDR2 reads SYGVNS. The CDR3 runs 12 residues. CDR3 DNA: TGTGCCAGCGGAGTTTCGACAGGGGAGCAGTACTTC. It encodes CASGVSTGEQYF.

CDR3 protein: CASSPEWTDNEQFF. The CDR3, as DNA: TGTGCCAGCTCACCCGAATGGACAGACAATGAGCAGTTCTTC. This chain links TRBV18 with TRBJ2-1, with D maybe TRBD1 (6 bases). Germline V CDR1 and CDR2: KGHSH, LQKENI. This CDR3 comprises 14 residues. V was cut by 3 bases and J by 5 bases, with 11 bases left in between.

The rearrangement joins TRBV5-1 to TRBJ1-1, with 7 bases aligning to TRBD1. The V gene's germline CDR1 is SGHRS and CDR2 YFSETQ. CDR3 length: 14 residues. V trimming: 3 bases; J trimming: 2 bases; junction bases outside the gene matches: 4. Here the CDR3 reads CASSSTGYNTEAFF. DNA of the CDR3: TGCGCCAGCAGCTCGACAGGGTATAACACTGAAGCTTTCTTT.

The genes are TRBV11-2 and TRBJ1-4; 9 bases align to TRBD1. V was clipped by 5 bases and J by 5 bases; unmatched bases: 6. The CDR3 is made up of 15 amino acids. CDR1 and CDR2 from the germline V gene are SGHAT and FQNNGV. The CDR3 sequence: CASSIGGTGNEKLFF. CDR3 DNA sequence: TGTGCCAGCAGCATAGGGGGGACAGGGAATGAAAAACTGTTTTTT. Together with reference TRBV11-2 and TRBJ1-4, the CDR3 gives the full variable domain: EAGVAQSPRYKIIEKRQSVAFWCNPISGHATLYWYQQILGQGPKLLIQFQNNGVVDDSQLPKDRFSAERLKGVDSTLKIQPAKLEDSAVYLCASSIGGTGNEKLFFGSGTQLSVL.

The chain recombines TRBV2 with TRBJ1-5, with D possibly matching TRBD1 (5 bases). Germline values: CDR1 SNHLY, CDR2 FYNNEI. This CDR3 is 14 amino acids long. V was clipped by 4 bases and J by 3 bases, with 10 bases between them. The CDR3 sequence is CASSARGNNQPQHF. The CDR3 nucleotides are TGTGCCAGCAGTGCTCGGGGGAACAATCAGCCCCAGCATTTT.

The chain recombines TRBV19 with TRBJ1-2, with no clear D. Germline V gene sequence: CDR1 LNHDA, CDR2 SQIVND (reference sequence). The CDR3 consists of 12 residues. V was clipped by 5 bases and J by 7 bases, with 11 bases between them. In DNA form, the CDR3 reads TGTGCCAGTAGTCTAAGGGTGGGTGGCTACACCTTC. It encodes CASSLRVGGYTF. The variable domain in full, with the rest retrieved from reference TRBV19 and TRBJ1-2, is DGGITQSPKYLFRKEGQNVTLSCEQNLNHDAMYWYRQDPGQGLRLIYYSQIVNDFQKGDIAEGYSVSREKKESFPLTVTSAQKNPTAFYLCASSLRVGGYTFGSGTRLTVV.

The CDR3 is CASSLGSGELYGYTF. DNA of the CDR3: TGTGCCAGCAGTTTAGGATCCGGGGAACTCTATGGCTACACCTTC. The J gene is TRBJ1-2, the V gene TRBV28, with D uncertain. CDR3 length: 15 amino acids. V shed 2 bases and J shed 4 bases, with 14 bases lying between them. Germline CDR1 and CDR2: MDHEN and SYDVKM.

CDR3 region: CVAEPYTDTQYF. Written as DNA, the CDR3 is TGTGTAGCGGAACCCTACACAGATACGCAGTATTTT. The V gene is TRBV6-5, the J gene TRBJ2-3, with D tentatively TRBD2 (6 bases). The germline V gene has CDR1 MNHEY and CDR2 SVGAGI. The CDR3 contains 12 residues.